This T cell receptor beta chain was captured by sequencing in a study of blood T cells in healthy people across ages. The authors ran a second PCR of about 6 to 11 cycles using a sample-barcoded 5' primer and a J-beta primer mix. Using its own MiXCR run on the 5' RACE reads, TCRdb lists one record per CDR3 protein. The sample contains 1,500,000 or so distinct CDR3 sequences, 40% to 45% of which appear only once. Findings and caveats of the study: Underestimates were what the diversity estimates from one million T cells were considered to be. Versus aged donors, long-lived donors had higher diversity and more naive CD4+ cells.

Those donating, healthy Caucasian individuals from Russia, were aged about 6 to 100. Researchers isolated at least 7 million PBMCs per sample. Details on this clonotype: What it binds is unknown.

The CDR3 runs 13 residues. The ends lost 6 bases at V and 5 bases at J; junction bases unmatched: 5. CDR1 is KGHSH and CDR2 is LQKENI in the germline V gene. The sequence derives from a woman aged 18-29 years in good health. Source material: blood. This chain links TRBV18 with TRBJ2-3; TRBD1 agrees at 7 bases. In DNA form, the CDR3 reads TGTGCCAGCTCCCATGACAGGGAAGATACGCAGTATTTT. Its protein is CASSHDREDTQYF.